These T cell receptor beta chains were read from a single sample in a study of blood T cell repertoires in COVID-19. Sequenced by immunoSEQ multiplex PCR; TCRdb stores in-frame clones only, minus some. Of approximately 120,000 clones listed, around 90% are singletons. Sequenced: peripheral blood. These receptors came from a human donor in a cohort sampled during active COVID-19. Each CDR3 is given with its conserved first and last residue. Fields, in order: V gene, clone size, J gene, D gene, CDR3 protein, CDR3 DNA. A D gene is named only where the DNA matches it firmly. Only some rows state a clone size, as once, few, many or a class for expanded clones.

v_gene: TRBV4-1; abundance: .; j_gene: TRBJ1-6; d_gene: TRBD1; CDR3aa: CASSQEGGISPLHF; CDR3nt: TGCGCCAGCAGCCAAGAAGGGGGCATTTCACCCCTCCACTTT
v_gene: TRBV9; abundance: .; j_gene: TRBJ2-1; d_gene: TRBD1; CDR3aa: CASSVGVGQGYNEQFF; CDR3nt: TGTGCCAGCAGCGTAGGGGTCGGACAGGGGTACAATGAGCAGTTCTTC
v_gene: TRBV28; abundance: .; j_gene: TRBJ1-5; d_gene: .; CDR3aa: CASSSLTGPDLPQHF; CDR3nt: TGTGCCAGCAGTTCCCTCACAGGGCCCGATTTGCCCCAGCATTTT
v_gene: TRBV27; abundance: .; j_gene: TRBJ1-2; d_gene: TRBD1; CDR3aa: CASSYRGGPNYGYTF; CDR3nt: TGTGCCAGCAGTTACAGGGGAGGTCCTAACTATGGCTACACCTTC
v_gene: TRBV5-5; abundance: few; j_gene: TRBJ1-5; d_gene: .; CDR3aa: CASSLVGRVDQPQHF; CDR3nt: TGTGCCAGCAGCTTGGTGGGCAGGGTGGATCAGCCCCAGCATTTT
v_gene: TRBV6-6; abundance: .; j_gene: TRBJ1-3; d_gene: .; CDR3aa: CASSYSRRSEGNTIYF; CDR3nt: TGTGCCAGCAGTTACTCGAGGAGATCAGAGGGAAACACCATATATTTT
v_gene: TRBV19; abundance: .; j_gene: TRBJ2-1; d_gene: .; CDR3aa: CASSIVGPYNEQFF; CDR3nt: TGTGCCAGTAGTATAGTGGGGCCCTACAATGAGCAGTTCTTC
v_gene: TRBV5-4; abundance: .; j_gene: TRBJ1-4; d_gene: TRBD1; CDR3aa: CASSPRQGEKLFF; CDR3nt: TGTGCCAGCAGCCCACGACAGGGCGAAAAACTGTTTTTT
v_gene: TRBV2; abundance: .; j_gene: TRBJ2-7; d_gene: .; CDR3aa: CASSARAFRGEQYF; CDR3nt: TGTGCCAGCAGTGCAAGGGCTTTTCGGGGCGAGCAGTACTTC
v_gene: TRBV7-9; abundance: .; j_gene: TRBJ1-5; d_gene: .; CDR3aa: CASSPGGNSNQPQHF; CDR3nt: TGTGCCAGCAGCCCCGGAGGGAATAGCAATCAGCCCCAGCATTTT
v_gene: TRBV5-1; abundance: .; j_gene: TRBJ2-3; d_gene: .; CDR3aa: CASRTVGGTDTQYF; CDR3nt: TGCGCCAGCCGTACCGTAGGAGGGACAGATACGCAGTATTTT
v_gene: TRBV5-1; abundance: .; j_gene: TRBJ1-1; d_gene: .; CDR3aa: CASSLQGIAFF; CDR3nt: TGCGCCAGCAGCTTGCAGGGTATTGCTTTCTTT
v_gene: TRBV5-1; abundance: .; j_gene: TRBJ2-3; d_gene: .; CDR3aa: CASSLNRQASTDTQYF; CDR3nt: TGCGCCAGCAGCTTAAATAGACAGGCTAGCACAGATACGCAGTATTTT
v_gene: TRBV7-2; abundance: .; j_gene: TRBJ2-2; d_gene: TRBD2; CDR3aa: CASSLGLAGGSRAGELFF; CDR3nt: TGTGCCAGCAGCTTAGGGCTAGCGGGAGGGTCCCGCGCCGGGGAGCTGTTTTTT
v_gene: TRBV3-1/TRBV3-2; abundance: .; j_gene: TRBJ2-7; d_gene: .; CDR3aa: CASSQDQGARRYF; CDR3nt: TGTGCCAGCAGCCAAGATCAGGGTGCCCGTCGGTACTTC
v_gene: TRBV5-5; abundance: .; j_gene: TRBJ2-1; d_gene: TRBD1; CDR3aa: CASSVNRGLSYNEQFF; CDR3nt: TGTGCCAGCAGCGTGAACAGGGGGCTCTCCTACAATGAGCAGTTCTTC
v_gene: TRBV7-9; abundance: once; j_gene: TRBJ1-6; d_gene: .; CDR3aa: CASSFGTYNSPLHF; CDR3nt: TGTGCCAGCAGCTTCGGTACCTATAATTCACCCCTCCACTTT
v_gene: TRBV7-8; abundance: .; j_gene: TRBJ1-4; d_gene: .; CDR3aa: CASSLGGGPVNEKLFF; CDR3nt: TGTGCCAGCAGCCTGGGGGGAGGGCCGGTTAATGAAAAACTGTTTTTT
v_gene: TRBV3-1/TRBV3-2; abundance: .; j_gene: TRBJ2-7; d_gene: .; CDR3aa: CASSRPPYEQYF; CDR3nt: TGTGCCAGCAGCCGGCCCCCCTACGAGCAGTACTTC
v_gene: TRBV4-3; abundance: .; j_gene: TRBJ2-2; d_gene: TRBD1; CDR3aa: CASSQLLGQINTGELFF; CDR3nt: TGCGCCAGCAGCCAGCTGCTGGGACAGATAAACACCGGGGAGCTGTTTTTT